These 13 T cell receptor beta chains were sequenced from one sample in a study of graft-versus-host responses after intestinal transplantation. The repertoire was sequenced with immunoSEQ multiplex PCR; TCRdb's copy has only in-frame clones and lacks some. The profile covers 75,000 to 100,000 clones, with 75% to 95% appearing a single time and 15% to 20% taken by the ten largest. Sequences were derived from PBMCs, sampled roughly 68 weeks after intestinal transplant. Every receptor here comes from a human patient who received an intestinal transplant, so some T cells may come from the graft donor.

This clone was recorded only once. Other nucleotide sequences from this sample produce the same CDR3. The chain links TRBV9 to TRBJ2-5; TRBD1 or TRBD2 may be the D gene (5 bases each). Germline V gene sequence: CDR1 SGDLS, CDR2 YYNGEE. V shed 2 bases and J shed 0 bases, with 11 bases lying between them. The CDR3 spans 15 residues. The DNA for the CDR3 is TGTGCCAGCAGCGTTTCGGGACGCCACCAAGAGACCCAGTACTTC. As protein: CASSVSGRHQETQYF. The whole variable domain, remainder taken from reference TRBV9 and TRBJ2-5, is DSGVTQTPKHLITATGQRVTLRCSPRSGDLSVYWYQQSLDQGLQFLIQYYNGEERAKGNILERFSAQQFPDLHSELNLSSLELGDSALYFCASSVSGRHQETQYFGPGTRLLVL.

V gene TRBV4-2 combines with J gene TRBJ2-2; 7 bases match TRBD2. The junction had 22 bases not matched to a gene; V was cut back by 2 bases and J by 4 bases. The CDR3 covers 21 residues. Germline CDR1 LGHNA, CDR2 YNFKEQ. The CDR3 region has the DNA TGTGCCAGCAGCCAACCACTTCTAGCGGATCTAATCCTTGTCCCCACCGGGGAGCTGTTTTTT. Its translation is CASSQPLLADLILVPTGELFF.

The chain is built from TRBV5-6 and TRBJ1-1; D gene unclear. This CDR3 is built from 14 residues. V lost 0 bases to trimming and J lost 0 bases, with 6 bases between them. Germline V gives CDR1 SGHDT, CDR2 YYEEEE. Here the CDR3 reads CASSLDPLNTEAFF. The CDR3 nucleotides read TGTGCCAGCAGCTTGGATCCCTTGAACACTGAAGCTTTCTTT.

This clone was found a few times. The rearrangement joins TRBV7-9 to TRBJ1-2; no firm D call. Germline assignment: CDR1 SEHNR and CDR2 FQNEAQ (reference sequence). Trimming took 4 bases from V and 7 from J, leaving 19 bases between them. This CDR3 comprises 15 residues. The CDR3 DNA is TGTGCCAGCAGCTCCGTTGGACCTTCCGCGGGTGGCTACACCTTC. Translating it yields CASSSVGPSAGGYTF.

As DNA, the CDR3 is TGTGCCAGCAGCTTATTCAGGGGCATCTCTGGGGCCAACGTCCTGACTTTC. This gives the protein CASSLFRGISGANVLTF. The J gene is TRBJ2-6, the V gene TRBV13; D perhaps matches TRBD1 (6 bases). V dropped 2 bases and J dropped 0 bases, with 11 bases sitting between them. CDR1 PRHDT and CDR2 FYEKMQ come from the germline V gene (reference sequence). The CDR3 consists of 17 residues. Based on the CDR3 plus reference TRBV13 and TRBJ2-6, the full variable domain is AAGVIQSPRHLIKEKRETATLKCYPIPRHDTVYWYQQGPGQDPQFLISFYEKMQSDKGSIPDRFSAQQFSDYHSELNMSSLELGDSALYFCASSLFRGISGANVLTFGAGSRLTVL.

The chain has TRBV6-5 and TRBJ2-2; possible D gene TRBD1, 7 bases. Germline lookup yields CDR1 MNHEY and CDR2 SVGAGI. The CDR3 runs 15 residues. V shed 2 bases and J shed 13 bases, with 20 bases lying between them. In DNA, the CDR3 is TGTGCCAGCAGTTACACGGAGGGGGCAGTTGGTGGGCTGTTTTTT. Amino acid sequence: CASSYTEGAVGGLFF.

This chain uses TRBV11-2 with TRBJ1-5; D is ambiguous. CDR3 size: 14 residues. Germline-derived CDR1 and CDR2 are SGHAT and FQNNGV. V gave up 5 bases and J gave up 0 bases, with 8 bases separating them. The chain's CDR3 is CASSPGYSNQPQHF. CDR3 sequence (DNA): TGTGCCAGCAGCCCCGGGTATAGCAATCAGCCCCAGCATTTT.

This chain connects TRBV5-1 to TRBJ2-7; no reliable D call. The CDR3 extends over 13 amino acids. The ends were cut back, 2 bases at V and 3 bases at J, with 9 bases in the middle. Germline values: CDR1 SGHRS, CDR2 YFSETQ. This chain's CDR3 is CASSLGWNYEQYF. In nucleotides, the CDR3 is TGCGCCAGCAGCTTAGGTTGGAACTACGAGCAGTACTTC.

The genes are TRBV27 and TRBJ2-7, with D tentatively TRBD1 or TRBD2 (5 bases each). Looked up from germline, CDR1 is MNHEY and CDR2 is SMNVEV (reference sequence). Between the trimmed V and J ends, which lost 5 bases and 5 bases, there was a span of 22 bases. This CDR3 region has 16 residues. The CDR3 loop is CASSPEPRDPGNEQYF. Here the CDR3 DNA reads TGTGCCAGCAGTCCGGAGCCCCGGGACCCGGGCAACGAGCAGTACTTC.

The chain joins TRBV10-1 to TRBJ2-7, with D unclear. The CDR3 length is 16 residues. The germline V gene has CDR1 WNHNN and CDR2 SYGVQD (reference sequence). Trimming left V 3 bases short and J 2 bases short, with 17 bases between. The CDR3 protein is CASSDPRPPYPYEQYF. The CDR3 coding sequence is TGCGCCAGCAGTGACCCTCGGCCCCCTTACCCCTACGAGCAGTACTTC.

This clone was observed once. The CDR3 spells CASSFGVTPEAFF. CDR3 in DNA: TGTGCCAGCAGCTTTGGGGTAACCCCTGAAGCTTTCTTT. The chain joins TRBV5-4 to TRBJ1-1; D gene ambiguous. This CDR3 has 13 amino acids. Trimming removed 2 bases at V and 6 bases at J, with 11 bases between. Germline assignment: CDR1 SGHNT and CDR2 YYREEE (reference sequence).

The chain uses TRBV4-1 and TRBJ1-2, with a possible D match to TRBD1 (5 bases). Trimming removed 0 bases at V and 9 bases at J, with 14 bases between. Per germline, CDR1 MGHRA and CDR2 YSYEKL. The CDR3 consists of 14 residues. The DNA for the CDR3 is TGCGCCAGCAGCCAAGAGGGGGGACCCAGGCGCTACACCTTC. It encodes CASSQEGGPRRYTF.

The chain links TRBV11-1 to TRBJ1-1; TRBD1 aligns across 7 bases. The CDR3 loop spans 14 amino acids. Germline CDR1 is SGHAT and CDR2 is FQDESV (reference sequence). Trimming removed 5 bases from V and 6 bases from J; junction bases left unmatched: 9. This CDR3 is CASSRTGVGAEAFF. CDR3 sequence (DNA): TGTGCCAGCAGCCGAACAGGGGTCGGGGCTGAAGCTTTCTTT.